The T cell receptor beta chain under discussion was sequenced for a study of blood T cell repertoires in COVID-19. Some clones are missing from TCRdb's copy, which holds only in-frame ones; the method was immunoSEQ multiplex PCR. Here the sample spans 20,000 to 25,000 clones, less than 90% being singletons. Germline assignment: CDR1 MGHRA and CDR2 YSYEKL. Trimming pared 0 bases from V and 0 bases from J, leaving 12 bases between. This CDR3 contains 16 residues. This rearrangement joins TRBV4-1 to TRBJ2-7; no clear D. The sequenced sample consisted of peripheral blood. This TCR was recovered from a man aged 35-49 years with acute or convalescent COVID-19. The CDR3 nucleotides are TGCGCCAGCAGCCAAGATCTTGCAGGTTTCTCCTACGAGCAGTACTTC. Protein sequence: CASSQDLAGFSYEQYF.